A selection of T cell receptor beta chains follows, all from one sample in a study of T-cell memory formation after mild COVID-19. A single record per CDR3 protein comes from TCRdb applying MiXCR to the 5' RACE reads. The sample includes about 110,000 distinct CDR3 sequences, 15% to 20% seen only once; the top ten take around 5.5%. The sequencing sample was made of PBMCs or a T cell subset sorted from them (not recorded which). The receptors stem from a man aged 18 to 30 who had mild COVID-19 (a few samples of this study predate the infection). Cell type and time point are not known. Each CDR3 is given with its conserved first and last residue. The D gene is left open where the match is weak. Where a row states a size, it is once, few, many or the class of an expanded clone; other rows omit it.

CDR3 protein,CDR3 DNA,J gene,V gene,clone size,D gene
CASSSPTGRATEAFF,TGTGCCAGCAGCTCGCCGACAGGGCGGGCCACTGAAGCTTTCTTT,TRBJ1-1,TRBV7-9,-,TRBD1
CASSLSGSPYEQYF,TGCGCCAGCAGCCTCTCAGGGTCACCCTACGAGCAGTACTTC,TRBJ2-7,TRBV5-1,-,-
CASSVGSANYGYTF,TGTGCCAGCAGCGTAGGTAGCGCTAACTATGGCTACACCTTC,TRBJ1-2,TRBV9,-,-
CASSTKAGNPLIQFF,TGTGCCAGCAGCACTAAAGCGGGGAACCCCTTGATTCAGTTCTTC,TRBJ2-1,TRBV7-9,few,TRBD2
CASSQGLVGGNTEAFF,TGTGCCAGCAGCCAGGGCTTGGTGGGTGGGAACACTGAAGCTTTCTTT,TRBJ1-1,TRBV4-2,few,-
CASSPGTASLTDTQYF,TGTGCCAGCAGCCCCGGGACAGCCAGTTTGACAGATACGCAGTATTTT,TRBJ2-3,TRBV5-8,-,TRBD1
CASSYLGEGQPQHF,TGTGCCAGCAGTTACCTCGGGGAAGGACAGCCCCAGCATTTT,TRBJ1-5,TRBV6-2/TRBV6-3,-,-
CASGLQGGRDNEQFF,TGCGCCAGCGGGCTACAAGGAGGCCGGGACAATGAGCAGTTCTTC,TRBJ2-1,TRBV5-1,few,-
CASSLNAGTNGANVLTF,TGTGCCAGCAGCCTAAATGCCGGGACGAACGGGGCCAACGTCCTGACTTTC,TRBJ2-6,TRBV7-2,few,-
CSVDKLDTGELFF,TGCAGCGTTGACAAACTCGACACCGGGGAGCTGTTTTTT,TRBJ2-2,TRBV29-1,-,-
CASSGRAGEQALTF,TGCGCCAGCAGCGGTAGGGCAGGGGAACAGGCCCTGACTTTC,TRBJ2-6,TRBV10-1,-,-
CASSFGTPVTEAFF,TGTGCCAGCAGCTTTGGGACACCGGTCACTGAAGCTTTCTTT,TRBJ1-1,TRBV7-2,many,-
CSASGGGAQETQYF,TGCAGTGCTAGCGGCGGGGGAGCCCAAGAGACCCAGTACTTC,TRBJ2-5,TRBV20-1,few,TRBD2
CSARDPGEGGYGYTF,TGCAGTGCTAGAGACCCGGGGGAGGGCGGCTATGGCTACACCTTC,TRBJ1-2,TRBV20-1,few,-
CASSLVGSGNTIYF,TGTGCCAGCAGCTTGGTGGGGTCTGGAAACACCATATATTTT,TRBJ1-3,TRBV5-4,-,-
CASSLDPGGRTEAFF,TGTGCCAGCAGCTTAGATCCAGGGGGGAGGACTGAAGCTTTCTTT,TRBJ1-1,TRBV7-2,-,TRBD1
CASSLGGLAEETQYF,TGTGCCAGCAGCTTAGGGGGACTAGCGGAAGAGACCCAGTACTTC,TRBJ2-5,TRBV7-6,few,TRBD2